Below are 28 T cell receptor beta chains sequenced from a single sample in a study of cytomegalovirus exposure and HLA in healthy donors (dated by TCRdb to about 2017). Receptor libraries were prepared by the immunoSEQ multiplex PCR assay. For the multiplex PCR, a mixture combining 60 forward primers for TCR Vbeta segments and 13 reverse primers for TCR Jbeta segments was used. TCRdb carries this immuneACCESS record with in-frame sequences only. Its versions omit some clonotypes, under half of them owing to an unresolved V gene in the studies checked, with the rest unexplained. This sample's listing comprises roughly 120,000 clones. The top ten clonotypes cover 3.6% of the sample. The sequenced material came from PBMCs. The receptors derive from a man between 18 and 29 years old in good health and CMV-seronegative.

The rearrangement links TRBV6-1 to TRBJ1-6; 7 bases are a match to TRBD1. V lost 7 bases and J lost 0; bases outside the gene matches: 3. This CDR3 contains 15 residues. From germline, CDR1 is MNHNS and CDR2 SASEGT. The CDR3 nucleotides read TGTGCCAGCAATCGGGACAGCTCCTATAATTCACCCCTCCACTTT. This gives the protein CASNRDSSYNSPLHF.

The chain couples TRBV5-4 to TRBJ2-7, with 7 bases aligning to TRBD1. J gave up 3 bases and V 5 bases, and 8 bases lay outside the gene matches. The CDR3 extends over 14 amino acids. Germline values: CDR1 SGHNT, CDR2 YYREEE (reference sequence). In DNA form, the CDR3 reads TGTGCCAGCAGTCCGAAGACAGGGATCTACGAGCAGTACTTC. Its protein product is CASSPKTGIYEQYF.

The chain couples TRBV7-9 to TRBJ2-1, with D tentatively TRBD1 (8 bases). The CDR3 spans 13 residues. V shed 6 bases and J shed 12 bases, with 18 bases lying between them. From germline, CDR1 is SEHNR and CDR2 FQNEAQ (reference sequence). Here the CDR3 reads CASRIGQGGGQFF. The CDR3 region has the DNA TGTGCCAGCAGGATTGGACAGGGCGGGGGGCAGTTCTTC. Full variable domain (rest looked up from reference TRBV7-9 and TRBJ2-1): DTGVSQNPRHKITKRGQNVTFRCDPISEHNRLYWYRQTLGQGPEFLTYFQNEAQLEKSRLLSDRFSAERPKGSFSTLEIQRTEQGDSAMYLCASRIGQGGGQFFGPGTRLTVL.

This chain uses TRBV5-1 with TRBJ2-2, with 8 bases that match TRBD1. Germline CDR1 reads SGHRS; CDR2 reads YFSETQ. The CDR3 covers 18 residues. The J segment lost 5 bases and the V segment lost 4 bases, leaving 16 bases of the junction unmatched. CDR3 sequence: CASSHMSYRTGWTGELFF. CDR3 sequence (DNA): TGCGCCAGCAGCCACATGAGTTATAGGACAGGGTGGACCGGGGAGCTGTTTTTT.

The rearrangement uses TRBV29-1 and TRBJ2-1; 8 bases align to TRBD2. The CDR3 has 16 residues. Germline V gene data show CDR1 as SQVTM and CDR2 as ANQGSEA. Losses at the gene ends were 4 bases for V and 3 bases for J; bases not matched to a gene: 11. The CDR3 DNA follows: TGCAGCGTTGTTGGCGGGGGGCTGGGGGTCTACAATGAGCAGTTCTTC. This gives the protein CSVVGGGLGVYNEQFF.

This chain uses TRBV6-6 with TRBJ1-1; D not resolved. Trimming removed 6 bases from V and 7 bases from J, with 12 bases in between. The germline V gene has CDR1 MNHNY and CDR2 SVGAGI (reference sequence). The CDR3 contains 12 residues. DNA for the CDR3: TGTGCCAGCAGACCTATGGAGCTTGAAGCTTTCTTT. Translated, it gives CASRPMELEAFF.

This chain links TRBV6-5 with TRBJ2-5; TRBD2 might be the D (7 bases). The germline V gene encodes CDR1 MNHEY and CDR2 SVGAGI. V was shortened by 8 bases and J by 5 bases, with 15 bases between the two germline ends. This CDR3 is built from 13 residues. This chain's CDR3 is CASSVGGLETQYF. The CDR3 DNA reads TGTGCCAGCTCTGTGGGGGGGCTGGAGACCCAGTACTTC.

V is TRBV27 and J is TRBJ2-2, with 11 bases that match TRBD2. CDR1 MNHEY and CDR2 SMNVEV come from the germline V gene (reference sequence). V shed 2 bases, J shed 5 bases, and the junction held 4 bases outside the gene matches. This CDR3 comprises 16 residues. The CDR3 region is CASSLVLAGGTGELFF. CDR3 sequence (DNA): TGTGCCAGCAGTTTAGTGCTAGCGGGAGGTACCGGGGAGCTGTTTTTT.

The chain employs TRBV7-9 and TRBJ2-6, with D uncertain. CDR3 length equals 17 residues. Trimming removed 1 base at V and 2 bases at J, with 12 bases between. Germline V gene sequence: CDR1 SEHNR, CDR2 FQNEAQ (reference sequence). The CDR3 nucleotides are TGTGCCAGCAGCTTAGAATGGATGGGCGCTGGGGCCAACGTCCTGACTTTC. Its translation: CASSLEWMGAGANVLTF. The full variable domain, rest sourced from reference TRBV7-9 and TRBJ2-6, is DTGVSQNPRHKITKRGQNVTFRCDPISEHNRLYWYRQTLGQGPEFLTYFQNEAQLEKSRLLSDRFSAERPKGSFSTLEIQRTEQGDSAMYLCASSLEWMGAGANVLTFGAGSRLTVL.

The gene calls are TRBV7-2 and TRBJ1-3, with 7 bases aligning to TRBD1. Trimming removed 5 bases from V and 4 bases from J; junction bases left unmatched: 17. Looked up from germline, CDR1 is SGHTA and CDR2 is FQGNSA. The CDR3 totals 18 residues. The CDR3 DNA is TGTGCCAGCAGCACTCGACCCCCAAAGGGGACAGCCGGAAACACCATATATTTT. Protein sequence: CASSTRPPKGTAGNTIYF.

The V call is TRBV6-5, the J call TRBJ1-2; D is ambiguous. CDR3 length: 14 amino acids. V was cut by 4 bases and J by 4 bases, with 13 bases left in between. The germline gives CDR1 MNHEY, CDR2 SVGAGI. CDR3 protein: CASSSVVRGYGYTF. The CDR3 DNA sequence: TGTGCCAGCAGTTCGGTCGTACGGGGCTATGGCTACACCTTC.

The gene calls are TRBV11-2 and TRBJ2-2; D uncertain. The CDR3 totals 12 residues. Germline values: CDR1 SGHAT, CDR2 FQNNGV. Trimming shortened V by 1 base and J by 8 bases, and 5 bases separated the two germline ends. The CDR3 DNA follows: TGTGCCAGCAGCTTAGGCCGGGGGGAGCTGTTTTTT. Protein product: CASSLGRGELFF.

V and J are TRBV9 and TRBJ1-1; 7 bases agree with TRBD1. Germline CDR1 is SGDLS and CDR2 is YYNGEE. Trimming cost V 4 bases and J 1 base; bases outside gene matches: 10. This CDR3 comprises 16 residues. CDR3 sequence reads: CASSTTQQGSNTEAFF. The DNA of the CDR3 is TGTGCCAGCAGCACCACACAACAGGGGTCGAACACTGAAGCTTTCTTT.

This rearrangement joins TRBV7-6 to TRBJ1-4, with D perhaps TRBD1 (5 bases). The CDR3 loop spans 15 amino acids. Trimming left V 5 bases short and J 2 bases short, with 12 bases between. Germline CDR1 is SGHVS and CDR2 is FNYEAQ. This chain's CDR3 is CASSLDGGTNEKLFF. The CDR3 nucleotides are TGTGCCAGCAGCCTAGATGGGGGGACTAATGAAAAACTGTTTTTT.

The V gene is TRBV19, the J gene TRBJ1-4; 8 bases align to TRBD1. V shed 2 bases, J shed 5 bases, and the junction held 4 bases outside the gene matches. Germline values: CDR1 LNHDA, CDR2 SQIVND (reference sequence). CDR3 length equals 15 residues. The DNA of the CDR3 is TGTGCCAGTAGTATAAACGGACAGGGAAATGAAAAACTGTTTTTT. Translated, it gives CASSINGQGNEKLFF.

The genes are TRBV5-1 and TRBJ2-4, with TRBD1 as a possible D gene (6 bases). This CDR3 contains 14 residues. The germline CDR1 and CDR2 sequences are SGHRS and YFSETQ. Deletions cut 4 bases from V and 7 bases from J, with 15 bases between. The CDR3 sequence is CASSPSTGPNIQYF. The DNA for the CDR3 is TGCGCCAGCAGCCCATCGACAGGACCGAACATTCAGTACTTC.

This sequence joins TRBV9 and TRBJ2-1, with unresolved D. CDR3 length equals 14 residues. Trimming removed 0 bases at V and 7 bases at J, with 11 bases between. The germline V gene has CDR1 SGDLS and CDR2 YYNGEE. In DNA, the CDR3 is TGTGCCAGCAGCGTAGGGGCCAGTACGAATGAGCAGTTCTTC. It translates to CASSVGASTNEQFF.

The chain employs TRBV28 and TRBJ2-7; D not resolved. CDR1 is MDHEN and CDR2 is SYDVKM in the germline V gene. The CDR3 loop spans 12 amino acids. Deletions cut 7 bases from V and 5 bases from J, with 12 bases between. CDR3 in DNA: TGTGCCAGCACCGCAAGTAAGCACGAGCAGTACTTC. It yields the protein CASTASKHEQYF.

V and J are TRBV9 and TRBJ1-1, with 9 bases identical to TRBD1. Germline trimming cut 4 bases from V and 10 bases from J; bases unmatched to any gene: 8. There are 13 residues in the CDR3. Germline-derived CDR1 and CDR2 are SGDLS and YYNGEE. CDR3 residues: CASSPGTGRGAFF. DNA for the CDR3: TGTGCCAGCAGCCCCGGGACAGGGCGGGGAGCTTTCTTT.

The chain carries TRBV27 and TRBJ2-3, with a tentative D call TRBD2 (5 bases). The V end was cut by 2 bases, the J end by 0 bases, with 9 bases between. Germline CDR1 MNHEY, CDR2 SMNVEV (reference sequence). The CDR3 runs 15 residues. The CDR3 region has the DNA TGTGCCAGCAGTTTAGTAGCGACTAGCACAGATACGCAGTATTTT. Translating it yields CASSLVATSTDTQYF.

The CDR3 loop is CASSVNELYDSEAFF. CDR3 sequence (DNA): TGTGCCAGCAGCGTAAATGAACTTTATGACAGTGAAGCTTTCTTT. The chain couples TRBV9 to TRBJ1-1, with TRBD1 as a possible D gene (5 bases). V shed 1 base and J shed 7 bases, with 17 bases lying between them. The V gene's germline CDR1 is SGDLS and CDR2 YYNGEE. This CDR3 has 15 amino acids.

The rearrangement uses TRBV6-6 and TRBJ2-7; TRBD1 aligns across 7 bases. Germline trimming cut 4 bases from V and 6 bases from J; bases unmatched to any gene: 6. CDR1 is MNHNY, CDR2 SVGAGI, per germline (reference sequence). The CDR3 is 13 amino acids. The CDR3 DNA is TGTGCCAGCAGTTCTGAGGGGGCAGGCGAGCAGTACTTC. It specifies CASSSEGAGEQYF.

The chain joins TRBV5-1 to TRBJ2-1; possible D gene TRBD2, 5 bases. Germline loops: CDR1 SGHRS, CDR2 YFSETQ. V was shortened by 0 bases and J by 8 bases, with 6 bases between the two germline ends. The CDR3 runs 12 residues. CDR3 in DNA: TGCGCCAGCAGCTTGGTACTAGATGAGCAGTTCTTC. Amino acid sequence: CASSLVLDEQFF.

The chain recombines TRBV2 with TRBJ2-3, with D possibly TRBD2 on 7 matching bases. V lost 7 bases and J lost 3, with 26 bases in between. The V gene's germline CDR1 is SNHLY and CDR2 FYNNEI. This CDR3 comprises 18 residues. The CDR3 sequence is CASIPRRGGGVSTDTQYF. The CDR3 region has the DNA TGTGCCAGCATCCCCCGGAGGGGAGGGGGAGTCTCGACAGATACGCAGTATTTT. The full variable domain, rest sourced from reference TRBV2 and TRBJ2-3, is EPEVTQTPSHQVTQMGQEVILRCVPISNHLYFYWYRQILGQKVEFLVSFYNNEISEKSEIFDDQFSVERPDGSNFTLKIRSTKLEDSAMYFCASIPRRGGGVSTDTQYFGPGTRLTVL.

The chain uses TRBV6-1 and TRBJ1-1; D remains ambiguous. This CDR3 region has 13 residues. V lost 3 bases and J 2 bases, leaving 7 bases between the germline ends. CDR1 is MNHNS and CDR2 is SASEGT in the germline V gene. The CDR3 region is CASSDGRNTEAFF. The CDR3 nucleotides are TGTGCCAGCAGTGACGGGAGAAACACTGAAGCTTTCTTT.

The chain employs TRBV9 and TRBJ1-2; 8 bases fit TRBD1. With V trimmed by 4 bases and J by 2 bases, 4 bases remained unmatched. Germline V gene lookup returns CDR1 SGDLS and CDR2 YYNGEE. The CDR3 extends over 14 amino acids. The CDR3, as DNA: TGTGCCAGCAGCTCGGGGGACAGGAACTATGGCTACACCTTC. It is translated as CASSSGDRNYGYTF.

The chain is built from TRBV18 and TRBJ1-5; tentative D call: TRBD1 (6 bases). Germline CDR1 and CDR2: KGHSH and LQKENI. This CDR3 spans 14 amino acids. Trimming removed 8 bases at V and 0 bases at J, with 11 bases between. The CDR3 coding sequence is TGTGCCAGCCGAGGACAGTATAGCAATCAGCCCCAGCATTTT. Amino acids: CASRGQYSNQPQHF.

The chain is built from TRBV10-2 and TRBJ1-1; a weak D match, TRBD1 (5 bases). There are 13 residues in the CDR3. The ends were cut back, 2 bases at V and 4 bases at J, with 8 bases in the middle. The germline gives CDR1 WSHSY, CDR2 SAAADI. The CDR3 DNA sequence: TGCGCCAGCAGTGAGATGGGGGGCACTGAAGCTTTCTTT. Its protein is CASSEMGGTEAFF.